This TCR beta chain was retrieved from a study of cytomegalovirus exposure and HLA in healthy donors (dated 2017 in TCRdb). Describing the broader study: An earlier analysis of several hundred of the donors reported roughly 270 Gb of sequence data and 120 million or so unique TCR beta sequences from some 180 million T cells. High-throughput TCR immunosequencing, statistical association of individual TCRs with disease status, and machine learning were combined to predict cytomegalovirus infection status. The study aimed to test whether cataloging public T cell receptors could reveal signatures of past pathogen exposure. Among a few hundred genotyped donors of the cohort, an average of approximately 240,000 unique TCR beta nucleotide sequences were sequenced per donor, roughly 20% of them non-productive. Of the 398 genotyped donors, approximately 83% fell in the genetic ancestry cluster associated with self-reported Caucasian donors. A later genetic analysis used genome-wide SNP genotypes for about 60% of the 666 donors, treating that subset as a discovery cohort. In an earlier analysis of 587 of the donors, high-throughput TCR beta sequencing was used to judge whether each TCR beta V gene segment behaved as functional or pseudogenic. All discovery cohort repertoires had been generated on a single sequencing platform. An early release that covered some 630 HLA-typed donors contained approximately 290 gigabases of sequencing data and around 85 million unique TCR sequences. A few DR-DQ haplotypes were handled as single units for association and clustering because linkage in the cohort was strong. Typing coverage differed by locus: A, B, C, DRB1 and DQB1 were typed in roughly 629-640 donors, DQA1 in 500 to 550, DPA1 in nearly 610, and DPB1 in roughly 470. Donor age, sex, ethnicity and CMV serostatus were collected together with the repertoire data. Rather than using new phenotypic data, the later analysis identified candidate immune exposures from TCR beta sequences and from how often those sequences occurred across donors. HLA typing covered class I and class II loci at four-digit resolution. A later analysis re-analyzed previously published TCR beta repertoires from 660 or so donors and added high-resolution HLA genotyping to study TCR occurrence patterns. A separate validation cohort of over 95 different subjects was used in addition to the approximately 700-subject first cohort. The study used immunosequencing to profile the T cell repertoires of approximately 640 subjects and linked those repertoires to cytomegalovirus serostatus.

The germline V gene yields MNHNS for CDR1 and SASEGT for CDR2. Measured from the cysteine to the phenylalanine, the CDR3 is 16 residues long. Just the 48-base CDR3 DNA is kept, in frame starting at base 1. After removal of 2 bases from V and 0 bases from J, the junction retains 3 bases not matched to a gene. As concerns this clone: The antigen it recognizes is unknown. No quality values exist for individual bases; no much larger clone is one base distant.

Receptor libraries were prepared by the immunoSEQ multiplex PCR assay. For the multiplex PCR, a mixture combining 60 forward primers for TCR Vbeta segments and 13 reverse primers for TCR Jbeta segments was used. The CDR3 region of rearranged TCR beta genes was amplified from genomic DNA by a multiplex PCR assay. The amplified TCR beta libraries were sequenced on the Illumina HiSeq System as 87-base-pair reads. The study's own analysis went as follows. In a later analysis, 80 million or so unique TCR beta chains were counted across the roughly 610 repertoires, and about 9.9 million of these chains were shared by at least two donors. Raw reads were error-corrected and collapsed into unique sequences by a nearest-neighbor algorithm in which closely related sequences were merged to remove PCR and sequencing errors. CDR3 sequences were aligned to IMGT reference sequences to assign V, D and J gene segments. Each retained sequence needed at least a six-nucleotide match to both a V gene segment and a J gene segment. A rearrangement counted as productive if the CDR3 had no stop codons and remained in frame with V and J, and every other rearrangement counted as non-productive. CDR3 was defined by IMGT convention, running from the second conserved V-encoded cysteine to the conserved J-encoded phenylalanine. The earlier analysis of approximately 500 of the donors excluded sequences that lacked an unambiguous match to a single V gene segment. An earlier analysis of fewer than 750 of the donors classified V segments as functional when productive rearrangements were above 56.7% and as segregating when the standard deviation between donors was above 5%. A statistical classification framework was developed to diagnose cytomegalovirus status using the catalog of TCR beta chain sequences. In a later analysis, TCR nucleotide sequences were compared against IMGT/GENE-DB human TR gene sequences so that V and J genes could be assigned. In a later analysis, CDR3 sequences and most-parsimonious VDJ recombination scenarios were assigned using the TCRdist pipeline. In a later analysis, each TCR beta chain was defined by its CDR3 amino acid sequence together with its V-gene family, and reads without a unique V-gene family were excluded. To address suspected cross-contamination and a sequencing artifact, a later analysis removed 592 highly shared, low-generation-probability nucleotide sequences. For each public chain, a later analysis derived a clonal expansion index from normalized ranks of inferred template counts within each repertoire. A later analysis computed generation probabilities with a VDJ recombination model fitted to out-of-frame rearrangements, and checked the results against IGoR. Hypergeometric tests were used in a later analysis to score TCR-TCR, TCR-HLA and TCR-CMV co-occurrence, with a repertoire-size bias correction applied to the TCR pairs. A later analysis estimated false discovery rates by permuting HLA or CMV assignments 20 times. In a later analysis, co-occurring TCRs were grouped using DBSCAN, with TCRdist sequence similarity added in when clustering inside HLA-allele-positive subsets. Repertoires with fewer than 30,000 or more than 120,000 public chains were left out of co-occurrence clustering, as were four to six repertoires with anomalous nucleotide sharing. Here the immuneACCESS table is served through TCRdb, limited to in-frame sequences with V and J called. Missing clones are a known gap in these copies; in checked studies unresolved V genes cover under half, and the rest lacks a known reason. That table is the source of V, J and clone size, and D and trimming were worked out from the DNA. In all, the sample holds around 280,000 clones, and roughly 90% of those were seen once. Around 2.1% of the sample is in the top ten clones.

General study outcomes and caveats: In this cohort, only TCR beta chains were sequenced, and detectable features were limited by the absence of alpha or paired-chain data. Some IMGT-functional V segments, including TRBV6-2 and TRBV6-3, could not be told apart with the 87-base-pair reads, so those segments were excluded. The earlier analysis of approximately 540 of the donors excluded some 15 rarely observed V segments, including chromosome 9 orphons, because counts were too low. Most TCR sequences were seen in very few donors, while some public TCRs were found in many individuals. Compared with equally common non-associated chains, HLA-associated TCR beta chains in a later analysis were more clonally expanded and had lower generation probabilities. Correlated functional status among segregating V segments might be attributable to linkage disequilibrium, but an unknown experimental factor could not be ruled out. It was suggested by the authors that the approach could potentially be generalized to other disease states and immunological phenotypes. In vitro tests confirmed that a few of the cytomegalovirus-associated TCR beta chains recognize cytomegalovirus antigens. For the cohort, immune exposure information was limited to CMV serostatus. In both the original and validation cohorts, the classifier was reported to diagnose cytomegalovirus status with high specificity and sensitivity. V-gene and J-gene trimming of TCR beta chains was associated with a missense DCLRE1C variant in a later genetic analysis, and the association was replicated in an independent cohort. When HLA alleles, especially DR and DQ, strongly co-occurred, TCR associations were difficult to assign to individual alleles. In a later analysis, TCR association rates were found to vary across HLA loci, with the most associated TCRs seen for DRB1 alleles and the fewest for HLA-C alleles. At a false discovery rate of 0.05, a later analysis linked 16,951 TCR beta sequences to specific HLA alleles. Several of the top co-occurrence clusters appeared to be linked to parvovirus B19, influenza, CMV and Epstein-Barr virus, according to a later analysis. Sequencing depth was assumed to be roughly uniform across donors in the presence/absence analyses, though that assumption may not hold. A further reported finding was that TCR beta sequences accurately predicted the HLA-A and HLA-B alleles for most subjects in the first cohort. A total of 164 TCR beta chains were listed by the study as associated with cytomegalovirus. Most CMV-associated TCR beta chains appeared to be HLA-restricted in a later analysis, and the HLA associations seemed to be driven largely by CMV exposure. A cluster of highly shared sequence variants was judged likely to represent a technical artifact of the sequencing pipeline. In an earlier analysis of some 500 of the donors, most TCR beta V segments were observed in productive rearrangements about 87% or about 30% of the time, broadly matching IMGT annotations. According to a later genetic analysis, donors in an Asian-associated ancestry cluster had fewer N-insertions in productive TCRs than the approximately 650-donor mean. Because some donors lacked HLA typing at each locus, the association tests relied only on the typed subset.

In total, over 600 healthy bone marrow donors made up the cohort. All cohort members were sampled while nominally healthy, although unrecorded immune exposures were likely present. The donor tested CMV seronegative and was one of the 352 seronegative cohort members. A peripheral blood sample was collected from each donor, and TCR beta sequencing was performed on peripheral blood mononuclear cells. Genomic DNA was extracted from the blood cell samples with the Qiagen DNeasy Blood Extraction Kit. The sequence links TRBV6-1 to TRBJ2-2; TRBD2 lines up with 7 middle nucleotides. This TCR derives from a young woman in good health and CMV-seronegative. The sequencing sample was made of PBMCs. The DNA sequence is TGTGCCAGCAGTGAAATCGGGACTACGAACACCGGGGAGCTGTTTTTT. This yields the protein CASSEIGTTNTGELFF.